Listed here are 3 T cell receptor beta chains from one sample, sequenced in a study of blood T cell repertoires in COVID-19 (dated by TCRdb to 2019 to 2021). Preparation of the library involved the immunoSEQ multiplex PCR assay. Sourced from immuneACCESS, this table was stored by TCRdb with only in-frame sequences that have V and J called. A share of the clones is absent; for the studies checked, an unresolved V gene accounts for under half, and the remainder has no known explanation. The table for this sample lists about 150,000 clones; roughly four fifths of them were counted only once. Jointly, the top ten make up 12% of the sample. Source material: peripheral blood. The receptors were gathered from a woman aged 60-70 years with COVID-19, enrolled during active disease.

The chain couples TRBV11-2 to TRBJ1-5; a weak D match, TRBD1 (6 bases). The V and J ends lost 1 base and 2 bases respectively, with 9 bases between them. The CDR3 loop spans 15 amino acids. Per the germline V gene, CDR1 is SGHAT and CDR2 is FQNNGV. The CDR3 is CASSLGGLGNQPQHF. The CDR3 DNA is TGTGCCAGCAGCTTAGGGGGGCTTGGCAATCAGCCCCAGCATTTT.

The chain joins TRBV14 to TRBJ2-1; 11 nucleotides align to TRBD1. The V gene's germline CDR1 is SGHDN and CDR2 FVKESK. The trim removed 4 bases at V and 0 bases at J, leaving 2 bases unmatched. The CDR3 has 16 amino acids. DNA for the CDR3: TGTGCCAGCAGCCGGGGGACAGGGGGCTCCTACAATGAGCAGTTCTTC. As protein: CASSRGTGGSYNEQFF.

CDR3 residues: CASSLPGDYSPLHF. For the CDR3, the DNA is TGTGCCAGCAGCTTACCGGGGGACTATTCACCCCTCCACTTT. The chain couples TRBV7-9 to TRBJ1-6; D perhaps matches TRBD1 (5 bases). This CDR3 spans 14 amino acids. CDR1 is SEHNR, CDR2 FQNEAQ, per germline (reference sequence). Trimming took 2 bases from V and 8 from J, leaving 10 bases between them.